Each of the 18 T cell receptor beta chains below was sequenced from the same sample in a study of CD8 T cells in Susac syndrome. Reverse transcription used about 0.45 to 1 ug RNA and random hexamers. TCRdb redid the calling of the immunoSEQ multiplex PCR reads with MiXCR, one entry per CDR3 protein. The sample holds around 100,000 distinct CDR3 sequences; about 95% are singletons and the top ten take 0.3%. Sequencing was done on a sample of CD8+ T cells from PBMCs. These receptors were obtained from a human donor with Susac syndrome.

The gene calls are TRBV20-1 and TRBJ2-7, with 8 nucleotides matching TRBD2. V lost 4 bases to trimming and J lost 3 bases; unmatched junction nucleotides: 5. Germline CDR1 is DFQATT and CDR2 is SNEGSKA (reference sequence). The CDR3 totals 13 residues. CDR3 protein: CSATREGFYEQYF. In DNA form, the CDR3 reads TGCAGTGCTACCCGGGAGGGGTTCTACGAGCAGTACTTC.

This rearrangement joins TRBV6-2 or TRBV6-3 to TRBJ2-3; the match to TRBD2 covers 7 bases. From germline, CDR1 is MNHEY and CDR2 SVGEGT. The V and J ends lost 6 bases and 3 bases, in that order; junction bases with no gene match: 6. The length of the CDR3 is 14 residues. CDR3 DNA sequence: TGTGCCAGCAGAGGACTAGGAGATACAGATACGCAGTATTTT. It encodes CASRGLGDTDTQYF.

The genes are TRBV12-3 or TRBV12-4 and TRBJ2-1; no reliable D call. V shed 3 bases and J shed 10 bases, with 7 bases lying between them. The CDR3 extends over 11 amino acids. This CDR3 is CASSFSGEQFF. DNA for the CDR3: TGTGCCAGCAGTTTTTCTGGGGAGCAGTTCTTC.

This chain joins TRBV13 and TRBJ1-3; D uncertain. V lost 0 bases and J 0 bases, leaving 3 bases between the germline ends. Looked up from germline, CDR1 is PRHDT and CDR2 is FYEKMQ (reference sequence). This CDR3 contains 14 residues. CDR3 sequence reads: CASSLGISGNTIYF. CDR3 DNA sequence: TGTGCCAGCAGCTTAGGAATCTCTGGAAACACCATATATTTT. Together with reference TRBV13 and TRBJ1-3, the CDR3 gives the full variable domain: AAGVIQSPRHLIKEKRETATLKCYPIPRHDTVYWYQQGPGQDPQFLISFYEKMQSDKGSIPDRFSAQQFSDYHSELNMSSLELGDSALYFCASSLGISGNTIYFGEGSWLTVV.

The rearrangement links TRBV5-1 to TRBJ1-5, with D perhaps matching TRBD1 (6 bases). CDR1 is SGHRS, CDR2 YFSETQ, per germline. This CDR3 has 15 residues. With 0 bases removed from V and 4 bases from J, the gap between germline ends came to 11 bases. CDR3 amino acids: CASSLAGQLNQPQHF. The DNA for the CDR3 is TGCGCCAGCAGCTTGGCCGGACAGCTGAATCAGCCCCAGCATTTT.

The gene calls are TRBV21-1 and TRBJ1-5; the table's D call, TRBD1, has no DNA check behind it. TRBV21-1 is tagged as a pseudogene. This CDR3 comprises 15 residues. Here the CDR3 DNA reads TGTGCCAGCAGCAGTCTGACAGGGGGAGGTCAGCCCCAGCATTTT. This sequence encodes CASSSLTGGGQPQHF.

V usage is TRBV7-2 and J usage is TRBJ2-5, with 8 bases that match TRBD2. CDR3 length equals 13 residues. From germline, CDR1 is SGHTA and CDR2 FQGNSA. Trimming cost V 4 bases and J 5 bases; bases outside gene matches: 3. CDR3 loop: CASSSGGRETQYF. In DNA, the CDR3 is TGTGCCAGCAGCTCGGGGGGGAGGGAGACCCAGTACTTC.

The chain carries TRBV11-1 and TRBJ1-1; 9 bases match TRBD1. With 6 bases clipped from V and 5 bases from J, the junction kept 4 bases outside the gene matches. CDR3 length: 13 amino acids. Germline CDR1 is SGHAT and CDR2 is FQDESV (reference sequence). The DNA for the CDR3 is TGTGCCAGCAGGGGACAGGGAGGGACTGAAGCTTTCTTT. This codes for CASRGQGGTEAFF.

This chain links TRBV27 with TRBJ2-1; 7 nucleotides match TRBD2. J lost 3 bases, V lost 4 bases, and 3 bases had no gene match. Germline CDR1 MNHEY, CDR2 SMNVEV (reference sequence). There are 14 residues in the CDR3. This CDR3 reads CASSSSGYYNEQFF. CDR3 coding DNA: TGTGCCAGCAGTTCTAGCGGCTACTACAATGAGCAGTTCTTC.

The chain employs TRBV29-1 and TRBJ1-1, with D possibly TRBD1 on 6 matching bases. CDR3 size: 12 residues. Between the trimmed V and J ends, which lost 6 bases and 5 bases, there was a span of 13 bases. Germline CDR1 and CDR2: SQVTM and ANQGSEA. CDR3 DNA sequence: TGCAGCGTGGGAGGGGGGCCGACTGAAGCTTTCTTT. Amino acids: CSVGGGPTEAFF.

The chain joins TRBV25-1 to TRBJ2-1; a weak D match, TRBD2 (5 bases). The CDR3 covers 13 residues. Germline V lookup: CDR1 MGHDK, CDR2 SYGVNS. V lost 7 bases, J lost 7 bases, and 14 bases lay in between. The DNA of the CDR3 is TGTGCCAGCACTTTCGGGGTGGGGAATGAGCAGTTCTTC. It codes for CASTFGVGNEQFF.

The rearrangement joins TRBV6-5 to TRBJ2-5; 7 bases agree with TRBD1. Germline CDR1 reads MNHEY; CDR2 reads SVGAGI. The J segment lost 1 base and the V segment lost 2 bases, leaving 1 base of the junction unmatched. The CDR3 has 14 residues. The CDR3 nucleotides are TGTGCCAGCAGTTACCGGGACAGCCAAGAGACCCAGTACTTC. This translates into CASSYRDSQETQYF.

The V call is TRBV6-4, the J call TRBJ2-1; 10 positions agree with TRBD2. CDR3 size: 16 residues. J lost 4 bases, V lost 2 bases, and 5 bases had no gene match. From germline, CDR1 is MRHNA and CDR2 SNTAGT. CDR3 protein: CASSDPSSGSYNEQFF. In DNA form, the CDR3 reads TGTGCCAGCAGTGACCCCTCTAGCGGGAGTTACAATGAGCAGTTCTTC.

V and J are TRBV23-1 and TRBJ2-6; perhaps TRBD2 as D (6 bases). TRBV23-1 is designated an ORF whose function remains uncertain. The CDR3 has 13 residues. The CDR3 DNA follows: TGCGTGGGACTGAACTCTGGGGCCAACGTCCTGACTTTC. Its protein is CVGLNSGANVLTF.

The chain combines TRBV7-2 with TRBJ2-2; 11 bases are shared with TRBD2. Losses at the gene ends were 5 bases for V and 5 bases for J; bases not matched to a gene: 4. CDR1 is SGHTA, CDR2 FQGNSA, per germline. The CDR3 is 15 amino acids. Written as DNA, the CDR3 is TGTGCCAGCAGCCCAAGACTAGCGGGGACCGGGGAGCTGTTTTTT. As protein: CASSPRLAGTGELFF.

The chain couples TRBV3-1 to TRBJ2-3; possible D gene TRBD2, 5 bases. The CDR3 is 15 amino acids. The V end was cut by 3 bases, the J end by 7 bases, with 17 bases between. Germline CDR1 reads LGHDT; CDR2 reads YNNKEL (reference sequence). CDR3 DNA: TGTGCCAGCAGCCATTTCGGGGAGCTAGATTATACGCAGTATTTT. Protein product: CASSHFGELDYTQYF.

This chain joins TRBV3-1 and TRBJ2-7; D gene ambiguous. Germline loops: CDR1 LGHDT, CDR2 YNNKEL (reference sequence). Trimming left V 4 bases short and J 4 bases short, with 8 bases between. The CDR3 has 12 amino acids. CDR3 nucleotide sequence: TGTGCCAGCAGCCTGTTCAATTACGAGCAGTACTTC. The encoded protein is CASSLFNYEQYF.

V gene TRBV7-2 combines with J gene TRBJ2-1, with 9 nucleotides matching TRBD2. Trimming at V came to 1 base and at J to 7 bases, leaving 8 bases not matched to a gene. Germline CDR1 reads SGHTA; CDR2 reads FQGNSA. This CDR3 contains 16 residues. The CDR3 spells CASSLEGGRARNEQFF. The CDR3 nucleotides are TGTGCCAGCAGCTTAGAAGGCGGGAGGGCCAGGAATGAGCAGTTCTTC. The complete variable domain, with remaining parts taken from reference TRBV7-2 and TRBJ2-1, reads GAGVSQSPSNKVTEKGKDVELRCDPISGHTALYWYRQSLGQGLEFLIYFQGNSAPDKSGLPSDRFSAERTGGSVSTLTIQRTQQEDSAVYLCASSLEGGRARNEQFFGPGTRLTVL.